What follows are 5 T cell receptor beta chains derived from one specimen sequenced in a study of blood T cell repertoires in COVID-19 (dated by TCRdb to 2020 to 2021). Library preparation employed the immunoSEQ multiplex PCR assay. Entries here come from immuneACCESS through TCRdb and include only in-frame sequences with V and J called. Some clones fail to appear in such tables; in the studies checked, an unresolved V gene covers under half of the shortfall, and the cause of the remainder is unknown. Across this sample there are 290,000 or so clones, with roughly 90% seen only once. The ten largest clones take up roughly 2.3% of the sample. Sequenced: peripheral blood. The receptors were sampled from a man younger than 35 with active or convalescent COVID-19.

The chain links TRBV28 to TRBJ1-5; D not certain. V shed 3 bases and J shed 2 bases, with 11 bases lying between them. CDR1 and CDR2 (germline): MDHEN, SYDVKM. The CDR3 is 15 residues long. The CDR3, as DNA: TGTGCCAGCAGTTTCGGGAGACGGGGCAATCAGCCCCAGCATTTT. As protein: CASSFGRRGNQPQHF.

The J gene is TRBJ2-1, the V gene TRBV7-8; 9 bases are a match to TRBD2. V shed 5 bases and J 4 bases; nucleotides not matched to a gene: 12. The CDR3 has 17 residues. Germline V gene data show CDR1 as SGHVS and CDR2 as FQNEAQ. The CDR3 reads CASSNFFGTSFYNEQFF. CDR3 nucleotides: TGTGCCAGCAGCAATTTTTTCGGGACTAGCTTTTACAATGAGCAGTTCTTC.

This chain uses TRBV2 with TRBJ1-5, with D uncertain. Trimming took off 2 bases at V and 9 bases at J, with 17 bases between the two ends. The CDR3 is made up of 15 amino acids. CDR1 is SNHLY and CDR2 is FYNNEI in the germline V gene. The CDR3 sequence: CASSEPTLLRSPQHF. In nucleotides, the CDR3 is TGTGCCAGCAGTGAACCAACCCTCCTACGGTCGCCCCAGCATTTT.

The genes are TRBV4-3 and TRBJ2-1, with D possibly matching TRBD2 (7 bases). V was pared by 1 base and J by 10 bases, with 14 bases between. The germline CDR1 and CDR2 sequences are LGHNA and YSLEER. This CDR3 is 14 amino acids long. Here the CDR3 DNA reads TGCGCCAGCAGCCAAGGGCGGGGGCGCCAGGAGCAGTTCTTC. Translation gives CASSQGRGRQEQFF.

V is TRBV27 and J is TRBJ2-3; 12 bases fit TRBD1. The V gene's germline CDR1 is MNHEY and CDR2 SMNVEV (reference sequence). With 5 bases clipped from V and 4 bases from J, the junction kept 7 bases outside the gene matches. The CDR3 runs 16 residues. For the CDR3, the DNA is TGTGCCAGCAGTCTAACCCGGGACAGGGGGCCAGATACGCAGTATTTT. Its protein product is CASSLTRDRGPDTQYF.